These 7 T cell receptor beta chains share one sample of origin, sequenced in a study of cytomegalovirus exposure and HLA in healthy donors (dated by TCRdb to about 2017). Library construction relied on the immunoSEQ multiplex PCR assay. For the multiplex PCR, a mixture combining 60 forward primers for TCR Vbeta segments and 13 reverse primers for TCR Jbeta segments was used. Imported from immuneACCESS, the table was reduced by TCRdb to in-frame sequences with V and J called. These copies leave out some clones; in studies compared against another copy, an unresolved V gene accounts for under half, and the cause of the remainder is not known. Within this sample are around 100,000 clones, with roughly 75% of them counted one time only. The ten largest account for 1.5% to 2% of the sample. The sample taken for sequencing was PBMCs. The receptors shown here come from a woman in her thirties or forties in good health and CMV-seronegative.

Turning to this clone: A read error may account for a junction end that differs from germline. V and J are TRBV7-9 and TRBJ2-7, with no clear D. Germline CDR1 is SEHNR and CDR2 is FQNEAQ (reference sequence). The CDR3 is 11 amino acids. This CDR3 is CSSSYSYEQYF. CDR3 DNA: TGTTCCAGCAGCTACAGTTACGAGCAGTACTTC.

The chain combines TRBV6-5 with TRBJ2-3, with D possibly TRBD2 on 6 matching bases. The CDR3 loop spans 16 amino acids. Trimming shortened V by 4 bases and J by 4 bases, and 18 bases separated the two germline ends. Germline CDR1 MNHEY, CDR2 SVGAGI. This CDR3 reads CASSFTGGTSSDTQYF. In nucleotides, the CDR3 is TGTGCCAGCAGTTTCACCGGCGGGACGAGTTCAGATACGCAGTATTTT.

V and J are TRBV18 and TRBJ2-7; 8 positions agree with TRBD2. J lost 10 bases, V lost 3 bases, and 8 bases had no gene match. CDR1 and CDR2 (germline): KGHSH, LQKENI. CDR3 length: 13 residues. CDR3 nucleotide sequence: TGTGCCAGCTCACCTACGGGACTAGAAATCCAGTACTTC. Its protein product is CASSPTGLEIQYF.

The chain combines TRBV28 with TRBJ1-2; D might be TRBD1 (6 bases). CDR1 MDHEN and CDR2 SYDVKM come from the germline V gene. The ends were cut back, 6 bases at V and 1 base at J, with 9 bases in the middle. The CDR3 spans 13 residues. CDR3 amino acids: CASRPGHNYGYTF. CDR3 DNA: TGTGCCAGCAGACCGGGACATAACTATGGCTACACCTTC.

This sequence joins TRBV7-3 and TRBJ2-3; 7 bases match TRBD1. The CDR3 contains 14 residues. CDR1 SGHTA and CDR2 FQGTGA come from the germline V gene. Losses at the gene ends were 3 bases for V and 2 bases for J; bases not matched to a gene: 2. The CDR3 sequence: CASSLTGHTDTQYF. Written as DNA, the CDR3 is TGTGCCAGCAGCTTGACAGGGCACACAGATACGCAGTATTTT.

The CDR3 loop is CASSTRDQGPTDTQYF. The CDR3 region has the DNA TGTGCCAGCAGTACCCGGGACCAGGGGCCCACAGATACGCAGTATTTT. This rearrangement joins TRBV27 to TRBJ2-3; maybe TRBD1 (6 bases). The length of the CDR3 is 16 residues. Germline CDR1 and CDR2: MNHEY and SMNVEV (reference sequence). V lost 5 bases and J lost 2, with 17 bases in between.

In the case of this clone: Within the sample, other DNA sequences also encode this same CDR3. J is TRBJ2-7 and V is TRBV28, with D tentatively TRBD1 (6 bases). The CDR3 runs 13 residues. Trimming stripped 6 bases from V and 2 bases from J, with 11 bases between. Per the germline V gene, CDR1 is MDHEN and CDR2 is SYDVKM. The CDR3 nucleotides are TGTGCCAGCAGCCCCGGACAGCCCTACGAGCAGTACTTC. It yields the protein CASSPGQPYEQYF.